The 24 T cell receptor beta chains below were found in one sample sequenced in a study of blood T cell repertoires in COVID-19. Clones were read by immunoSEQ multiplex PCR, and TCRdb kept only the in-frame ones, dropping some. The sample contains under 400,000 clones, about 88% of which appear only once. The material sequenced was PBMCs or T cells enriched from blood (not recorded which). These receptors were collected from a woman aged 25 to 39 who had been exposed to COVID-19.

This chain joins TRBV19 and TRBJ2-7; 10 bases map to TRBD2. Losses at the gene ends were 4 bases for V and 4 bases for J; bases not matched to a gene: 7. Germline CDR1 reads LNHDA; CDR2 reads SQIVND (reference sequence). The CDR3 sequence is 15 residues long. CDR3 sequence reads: CASSTVAGGEYEQYF. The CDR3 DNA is TGTGCCAGTAGTACCGTAGCGGGAGGAGAATACGAGCAGTACTTC.

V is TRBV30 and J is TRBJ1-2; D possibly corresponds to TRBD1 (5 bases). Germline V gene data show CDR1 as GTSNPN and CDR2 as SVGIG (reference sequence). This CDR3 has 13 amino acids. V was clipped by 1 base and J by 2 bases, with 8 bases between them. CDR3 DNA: TGTGCCTGGAGTGCGGGACTGAACTATGGCTACACCTTC. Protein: CAWSAGLNYGYTF.

CDR3 sequence (DNA): TGTGCCAGCAATACACAGGGGGCCAATGAGCAGTTCTTC. This sequence encodes CASNTQGANEQFF. The chain employs TRBV6-5 and TRBJ2-1; 9 bases fit TRBD1. The germline V gene encodes CDR1 MNHEY and CDR2 SVGAGI. J was trimmed by 6 bases and V by 7 bases; bases with no gene match: 4. This CDR3 spans 13 amino acids.

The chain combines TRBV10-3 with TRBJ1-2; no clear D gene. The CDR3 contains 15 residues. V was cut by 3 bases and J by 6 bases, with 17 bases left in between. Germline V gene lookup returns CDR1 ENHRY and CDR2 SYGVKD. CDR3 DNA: TGTGCCATCAGTGAACTTGGCCAGGTTTGGGATGGCTACACCTTC. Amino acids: CAISELGQVWDGYTF.

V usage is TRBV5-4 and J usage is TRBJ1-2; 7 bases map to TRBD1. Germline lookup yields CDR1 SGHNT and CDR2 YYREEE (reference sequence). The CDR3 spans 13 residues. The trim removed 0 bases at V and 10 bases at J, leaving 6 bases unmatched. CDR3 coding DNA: TGTGCCAGCAGCTTGGCGCAGGGGGTAGACTACACCTTC. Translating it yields CASSLAQGVDYTF.

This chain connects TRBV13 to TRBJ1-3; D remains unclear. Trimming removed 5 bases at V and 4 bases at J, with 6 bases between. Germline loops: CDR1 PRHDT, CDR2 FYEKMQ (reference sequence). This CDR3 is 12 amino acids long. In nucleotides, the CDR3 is TGTGCCAGCAGCCCCGTCGGAAACACCATATATTTT. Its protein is CASSPVGNTIYF. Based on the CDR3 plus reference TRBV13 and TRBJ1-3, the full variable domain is AAGVIQSPRHLIKEKRETATLKCYPIPRHDTVYWYQQGPGQDPQFLISFYEKMQSDKGSIPDRFSAQQFSDYHSELNMSSLELGDSALYFCASSPVGNTIYFGEGSWLTVV.

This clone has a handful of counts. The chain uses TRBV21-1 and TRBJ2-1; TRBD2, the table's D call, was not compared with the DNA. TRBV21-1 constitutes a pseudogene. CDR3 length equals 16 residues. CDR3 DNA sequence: TGTGCCAGCAGCAAAGAAGAGGGGGGAGGGCCTGGTGAGCAGTTCTTC. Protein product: CASSKEEGGGPGEQFF.

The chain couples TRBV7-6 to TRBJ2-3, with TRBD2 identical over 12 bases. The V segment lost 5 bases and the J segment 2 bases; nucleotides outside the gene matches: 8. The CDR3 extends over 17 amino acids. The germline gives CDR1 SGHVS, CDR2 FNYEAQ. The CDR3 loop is CASSALAGGPPTDTQYF. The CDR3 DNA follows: TGTGCCAGCAGCGCACTAGCGGGAGGACCCCCCACAGATACGCAGTATTTT. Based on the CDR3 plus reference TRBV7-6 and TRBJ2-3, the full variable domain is GAGVSQSPRYKVTKRGQDVALRCDPISGHVSLYWYRQALGQGPEFLTYFNYEAQQDKSGLPNDRFSAERPEGSISTLTIQRTEQRDSAMYRCASSALAGGPPTDTQYFGPGTRLTVL.

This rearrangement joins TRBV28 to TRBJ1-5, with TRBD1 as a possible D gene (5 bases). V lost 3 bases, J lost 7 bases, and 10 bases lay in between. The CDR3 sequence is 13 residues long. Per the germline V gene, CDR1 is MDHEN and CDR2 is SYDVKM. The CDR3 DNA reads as TGTGCCAGCAGTTTTTCTAGGGGACAGCCCCAGCATTTT. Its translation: CASSFSRGQPQHF. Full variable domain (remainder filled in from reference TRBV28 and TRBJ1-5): DVKVTQSSRYLVKRTGEKVFLECVQDMDHENMFWYRQDPGLGLRLIYFSYDVKMKEKGDIPEGYSVSREKKERFSLILESASTNQTSMYLCASSFSRGQPQHFGDGTRLSIL.

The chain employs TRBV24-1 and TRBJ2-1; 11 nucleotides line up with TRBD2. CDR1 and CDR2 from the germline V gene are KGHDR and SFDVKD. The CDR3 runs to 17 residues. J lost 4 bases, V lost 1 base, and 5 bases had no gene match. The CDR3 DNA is TGTGCCACCAGTGATTTTGGGGGACTAGCGGATTACAATGAGCAGTTCTTC. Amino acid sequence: CATSDFGGLADYNEQFF.

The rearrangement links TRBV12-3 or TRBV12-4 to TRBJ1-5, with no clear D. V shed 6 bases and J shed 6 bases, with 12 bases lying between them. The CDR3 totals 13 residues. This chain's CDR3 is CASRRDGFQPQHF. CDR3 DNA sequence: TGTGCCAGCAGGCGCGATGGTTTTCAGCCCCAGCATTTT.

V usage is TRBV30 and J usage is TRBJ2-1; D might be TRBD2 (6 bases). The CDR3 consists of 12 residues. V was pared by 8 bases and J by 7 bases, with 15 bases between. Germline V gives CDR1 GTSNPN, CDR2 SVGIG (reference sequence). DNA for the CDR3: TGTGCCGGGGAAAGAGGGAGGAATGAGCAGTTCTTC. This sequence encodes CAGERGRNEQFF.

Written as DNA, the CDR3 is TGTGCCAGCAGCCCCCAAGGACAGGGAAACACCGGGGAGCTGTTTTTT. Its translation is CASSPQGQGNTGELFF. This rearrangement joins TRBV9 to TRBJ2-2; 8 positions agree with TRBD1. The CDR3 is made up of 16 amino acids. V shed 4 bases and J 2 bases; nucleotides not matched to a gene: 7. The germline V gene encodes CDR1 SGDLS and CDR2 YYNGEE.

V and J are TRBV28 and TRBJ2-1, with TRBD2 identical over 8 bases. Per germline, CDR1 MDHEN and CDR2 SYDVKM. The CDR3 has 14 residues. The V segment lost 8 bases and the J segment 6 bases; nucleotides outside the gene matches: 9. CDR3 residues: CASSASGLINEQFF. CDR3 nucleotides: TGTGCCAGCTCGGCTAGCGGGCTAATCAATGAGCAGTTCTTC.

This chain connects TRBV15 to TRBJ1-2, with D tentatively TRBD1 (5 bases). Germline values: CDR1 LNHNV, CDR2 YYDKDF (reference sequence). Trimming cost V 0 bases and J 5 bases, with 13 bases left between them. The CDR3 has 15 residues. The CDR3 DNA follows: TGTGCCACCAGCAGAGAGAAGGGGCAGACTTATGGCTACACCTTC. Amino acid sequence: CATSREKGQTYGYTF.

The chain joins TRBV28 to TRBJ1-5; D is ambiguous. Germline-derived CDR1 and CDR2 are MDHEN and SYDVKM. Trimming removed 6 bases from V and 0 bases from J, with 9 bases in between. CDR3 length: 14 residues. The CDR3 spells CASSSGDSNQPQHF. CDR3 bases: TGTGCCAGCAGCTCCGGGGATAGCAATCAGCCCCAGCATTTT. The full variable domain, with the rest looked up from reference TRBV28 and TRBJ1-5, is DVKVTQSSRYLVKRTGEKVFLECVQDMDHENMFWYRQDPGLGLRLIYFSYDVKMKEKGDIPEGYSVSREKKERFSLILESASTNQTSMYLCASSSGDSNQPQHFGDGTRLSIL.

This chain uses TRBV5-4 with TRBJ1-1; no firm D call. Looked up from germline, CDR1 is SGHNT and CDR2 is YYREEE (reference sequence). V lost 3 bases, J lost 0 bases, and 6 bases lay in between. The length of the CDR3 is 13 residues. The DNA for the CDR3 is TGTGCCAGCAGCTCTGAGGTGAACACTGAAGCTTTCTTT. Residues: CASSSEVNTEAFF. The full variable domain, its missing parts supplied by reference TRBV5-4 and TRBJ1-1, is ETGVTQSPTHLIKTRGQQVTLRCSSQSGHNTVSWYQQALGQGPQFIFQYYREEENGRGNFPPRFSGLQFPNYSSELNVNALELDDSALYLCASSSEVNTEAFFGQGTRLTVV.

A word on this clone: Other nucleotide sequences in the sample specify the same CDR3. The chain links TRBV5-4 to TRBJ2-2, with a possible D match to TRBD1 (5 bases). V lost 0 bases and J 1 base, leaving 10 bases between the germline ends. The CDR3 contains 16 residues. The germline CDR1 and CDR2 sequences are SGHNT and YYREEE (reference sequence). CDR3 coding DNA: TGTGCCAGCAGCTTGGGGGTCAGGGTGAACACCGGGGAGCTGTTTTTT. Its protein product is CASSLGVRVNTGELFF.

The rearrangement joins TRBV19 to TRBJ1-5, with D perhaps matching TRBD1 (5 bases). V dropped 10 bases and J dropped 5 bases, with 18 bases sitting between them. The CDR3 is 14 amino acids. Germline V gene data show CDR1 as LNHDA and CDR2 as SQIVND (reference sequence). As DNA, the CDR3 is TGTGCCACCGGGGGGGTAGAACAGGATCAGCCCCAGCATTTT. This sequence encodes CATGGVEQDQPQHF.

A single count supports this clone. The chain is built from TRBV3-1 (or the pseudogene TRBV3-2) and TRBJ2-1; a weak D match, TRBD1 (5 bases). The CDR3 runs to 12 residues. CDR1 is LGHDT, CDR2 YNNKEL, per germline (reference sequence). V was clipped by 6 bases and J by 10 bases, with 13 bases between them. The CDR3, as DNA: TGTGCCAGCAGGACAGAATTAGGAGAGCAGTTCTTC. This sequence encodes CASRTELGEQFF.

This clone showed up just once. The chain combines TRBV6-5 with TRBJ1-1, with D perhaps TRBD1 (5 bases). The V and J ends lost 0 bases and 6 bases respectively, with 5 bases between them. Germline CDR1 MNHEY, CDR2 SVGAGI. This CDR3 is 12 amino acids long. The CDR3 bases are TGTGCCAGCAGTTACTCAGGGGCTGAAGCTTTCTTT. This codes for CASSYSGAEAFF.

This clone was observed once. In DNA, the CDR3 is TGCGCCAGCAGTCAATCGCGACAGGGGGCGAACACTGAAGCTTTCTTT. This translates into CASSQSRQGANTEAFF. This chain joins TRBV23-1 and TRBJ1-1, with 10 nucleotides matching TRBD1. TRBV23-1 is identified as an open reading frame with a role that is uncertain. Trimming cost V 0 bases and J 1 base; bases outside gene matches: 2. The CDR3 loop spans 16 amino acids.

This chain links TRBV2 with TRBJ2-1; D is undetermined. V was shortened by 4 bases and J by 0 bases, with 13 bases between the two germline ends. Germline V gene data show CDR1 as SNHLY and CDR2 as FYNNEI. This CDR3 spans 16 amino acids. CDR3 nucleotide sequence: TGTGCCAGCAGTGGAGTCAGCGTAAGCTCCTACAATGAGCAGTTCTTC. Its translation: CASSGVSVSSYNEQFF. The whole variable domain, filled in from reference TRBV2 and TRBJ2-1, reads EPEVTQTPSHQVTQMGQEVILRCVPISNHLYFYWYRQILGQKVEFLVSFYNNEISEKSEIFDDQFSVERPDGSNFTLKIRSTKLEDSAMYFCASSGVSVSSYNEQFFGPGTRLTVL.

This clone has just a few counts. The CDR3 DNA reads as TGTGCCAGCAGCCAACAGGGGAGCGAGCAGTACTTC. Translation: CASSQQGSEQYF. The chain has TRBV27 and TRBJ2-7; 7 bases are a match to TRBD1. CDR3 length: 12 residues. Germline trimming cut 6 bases from V and 6 bases from J; bases unmatched to any gene: 5. The germline gives CDR1 MNHEY, CDR2 SMNVEV (reference sequence).